These 4 T cell receptor beta chains were all obtained from the same sample, sequenced in a study of cytomegalovirus exposure and HLA in healthy donors. Primers included in the PCR were 60 Vbeta and 13 Jbeta primers. Some clones are missing from TCRdb's copy, which holds only in-frame ones; the method was immunoSEQ multiplex PCR. The sample has about 160,000 clones; about 80% are singletons. The sample consisted of PBMCs. The receptors originated from a girl aged 10-17 years in good health and CMV-seropositive.

The chain joins TRBV12-5 to TRBJ2-7; TRBD2 matches at 7 bases. The CDR3 consists of 14 residues. CDR1 and CDR2 from the germline V gene are LGHNT and FRNRAP. V dropped 3 bases and J dropped 2; count of bases not matched to a gene: 4. Written as DNA, the CDR3 is TGTGCTAGTGGTTTAGAGCGGGGCGCCTACGAGCAGTACTTC. Translation gives CASGLERGAYEQYF.

The chain carries TRBV29-1 and TRBJ1-2; the D gene is possibly TRBD1 (5 bases). The CDR3 runs to 13 residues. Germline CDR1 reads SQVTM; CDR2 reads ANQGSEA. Trimming removed 3 bases at V and 5 bases at J, with 13 bases between. CDR3 DNA: TGCAGCGTTGAGGCAGGGTGGGGTTATGGCTACACCTTC. Protein product: CSVEAGWGYGYTF.

This clone was seen a few times. The rearrangement joins TRBV4-1 to TRBJ1-5; D might be TRBD1 (6 bases). Germline CDR1 MGHRA, CDR2 YSYEKL. V dropped 1 base and J dropped 1 base, with 14 bases sitting between them. The CDR3 covers 17 residues. The CDR3 DNA is TGCGCCAGCAGCCAAGCACAGGGAGTAGTGAGCAATCAGCCCCAGCATTTT. Translated: CASSQAQGVVSNQPQHF.

V is TRBV6-6 and J is TRBJ2-2; 7 bases map to TRBD1. CDR3 length equals 15 residues. Germline CDR1 is MNHNY and CDR2 is SVGAGI (reference sequence). J lost 7 bases, V lost 7 bases, and 12 bases had no gene match. For the CDR3, the DNA is TGTGCCAGCAATCTAGTCGAGGGGGCGGTCGGGGAGCTGTTTTTT. Encoded protein: CASNLVEGAVGELFF.